This T cell receptor beta chain was recovered during a study of T cell responses to AZD1222 COVID-19 vaccine. Study-wide context: The analysis combined second doses at about 4 or about 12 weeks.

As to this clone: Its antigen is not known.

The CDR3 length is 15 residues. Germline CDR1 and CDR2: SGHVS and FNYEAQ. Unmatched junction bases numbered 10, after V lost 5 bases and J lost 7 bases. Study observations and caveats: Recipients of AZD1222 seropositive at baseline numbered only 5 to 7.

Some clones are missing from TCRdb's copy, which holds only in-frame ones; the method was immunoSEQ multiplex PCR. The table lists roughly 150,000 clones, roughly 88% of them singletons. V is TRBV7-6 and J is TRBJ1-1; the match to TRBD1 covers 10 bases. The origin of this receptor is an adult in good health. The material sequenced was peripheral blood, taken on day 0 of AZD1222 vaccination. The CDR3 sequence is CASSPVRTGGVEAFF. The CDR3 DNA follows: TGTGCCAGCAGCCCCGTGAGGACAGGGGGAGTTGAAGCTTTCTTT.